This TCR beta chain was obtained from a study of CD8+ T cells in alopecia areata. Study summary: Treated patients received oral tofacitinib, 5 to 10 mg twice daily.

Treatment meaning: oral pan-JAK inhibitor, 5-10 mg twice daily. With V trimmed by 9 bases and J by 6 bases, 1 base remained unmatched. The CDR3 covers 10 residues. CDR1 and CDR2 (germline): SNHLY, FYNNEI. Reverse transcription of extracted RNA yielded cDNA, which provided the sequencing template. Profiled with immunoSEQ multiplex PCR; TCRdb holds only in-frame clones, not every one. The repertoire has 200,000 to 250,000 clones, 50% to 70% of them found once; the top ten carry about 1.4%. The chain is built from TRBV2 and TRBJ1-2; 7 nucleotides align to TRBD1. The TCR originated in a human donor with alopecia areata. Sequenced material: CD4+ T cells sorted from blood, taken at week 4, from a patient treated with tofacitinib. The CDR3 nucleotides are TGTGCCAGTGACAGGGATGGCTACACCTTC. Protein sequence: CASDRDGYTF.